This T cell receptor (beta chain) was recovered during a study of T cell repertoires in cytomegalovirus infection. The wider study: Indications came from public TCR beta signatures; they pointed to CMV infection and to a matching HLA type.

This clonotype occurred many times. The antigen is unknown. General study results and limits: Totalled public TCR beta family frequency picked out people who carried CMV plus the relevant HLA. Across the ex vivo response, the dominant clonotypes were HLA-C-restricted CMV-specific TCR beta clonotypes.

Germline CDR1 and CDR2: SEHNR and FQNEAQ (reference sequence). There are 15 residues in the CDR3. V shed 2 bases, J shed 7 bases, and the junction held 4 bases outside the gene matches. Using its own MiXCR run on the reads, TCRdb lists one record per CDR3 protein. In the table there are about 130,000 distinct CDR3 sequences, roughly a quarter of which are singletons. The specimen sequenced was PBMCs, sequenced either directly or after in vitro stimulation (not recorded which). V is TRBV7-9 and J is TRBJ2-1, with 11 nucleotides matching TRBD2. This clonotype was obtained from a human donor in good health (CMV status not recorded). Some clones in this sample may be carry-over from other donors' samples. The CDR3 reads CASSLSLAGGNEQFF. DNA of the CDR3: TGTGCCAGCAGCTTAAGCCTAGCGGGAGGAAATGAGCAGTTCTTC.